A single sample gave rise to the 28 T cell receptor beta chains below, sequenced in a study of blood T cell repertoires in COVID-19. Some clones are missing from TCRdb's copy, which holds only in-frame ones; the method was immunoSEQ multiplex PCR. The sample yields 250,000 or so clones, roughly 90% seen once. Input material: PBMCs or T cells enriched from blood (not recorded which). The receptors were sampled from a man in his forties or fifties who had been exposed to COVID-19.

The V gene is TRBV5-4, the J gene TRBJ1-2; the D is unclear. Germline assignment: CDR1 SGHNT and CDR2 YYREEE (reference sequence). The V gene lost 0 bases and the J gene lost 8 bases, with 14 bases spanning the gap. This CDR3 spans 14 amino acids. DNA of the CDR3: TGTGCCAGCAGCTTGGTGGCACTAGGTGGGGGCTACACCTTC. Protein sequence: CASSLVALGGGYTF.

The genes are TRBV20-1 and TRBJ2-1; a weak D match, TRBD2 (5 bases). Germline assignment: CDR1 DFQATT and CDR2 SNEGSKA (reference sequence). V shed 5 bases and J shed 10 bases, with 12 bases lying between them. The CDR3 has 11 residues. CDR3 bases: TGCAGTGCTTACGAGGGAGCGGAGCAGTTCTTC. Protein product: CSAYEGAEQFF.

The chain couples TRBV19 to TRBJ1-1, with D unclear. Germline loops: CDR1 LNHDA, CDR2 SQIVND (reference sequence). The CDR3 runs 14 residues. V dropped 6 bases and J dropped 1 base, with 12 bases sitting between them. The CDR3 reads CASRSGPANTEAFF. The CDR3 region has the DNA TGTGCCAGTAGGAGCGGACCGGCGAACACTGAAGCTTTCTTT.

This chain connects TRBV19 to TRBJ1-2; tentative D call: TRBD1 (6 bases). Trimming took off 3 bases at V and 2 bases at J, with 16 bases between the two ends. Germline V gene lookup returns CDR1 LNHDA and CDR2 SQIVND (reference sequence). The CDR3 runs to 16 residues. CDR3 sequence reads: CASSISMGHPNYGYTF. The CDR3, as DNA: TGTGCCAGTAGTATTTCCATGGGACACCCAAACTATGGCTACACCTTC.

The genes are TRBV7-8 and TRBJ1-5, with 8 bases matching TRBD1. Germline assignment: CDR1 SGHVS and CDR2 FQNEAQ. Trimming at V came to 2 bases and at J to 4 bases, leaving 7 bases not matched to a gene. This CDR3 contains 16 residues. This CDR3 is CASSLFARGLNQPQHF. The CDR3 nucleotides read TGTGCCAGCAGCTTATTTGCCAGGGGGCTGAATCAGCCCCAGCATTTT.

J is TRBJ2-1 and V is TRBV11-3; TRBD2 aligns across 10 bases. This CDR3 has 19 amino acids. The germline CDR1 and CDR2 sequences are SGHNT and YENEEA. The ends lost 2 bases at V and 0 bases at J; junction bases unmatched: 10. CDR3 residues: CASSLRVGLADSSYNEQFF. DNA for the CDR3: TGTGCCAGCAGCTTAAGGGTAGGACTAGCGGACAGCTCCTACAATGAGCAGTTCTTC.

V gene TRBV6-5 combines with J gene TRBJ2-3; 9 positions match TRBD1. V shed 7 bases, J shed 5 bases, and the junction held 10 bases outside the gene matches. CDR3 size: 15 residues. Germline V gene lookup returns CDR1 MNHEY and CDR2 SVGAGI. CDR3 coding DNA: TGTGCCAGCACCTACACAGGGGGCGGAGAAGATACGCAGTATTTT. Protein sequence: CASTYTGGGEDTQYF.

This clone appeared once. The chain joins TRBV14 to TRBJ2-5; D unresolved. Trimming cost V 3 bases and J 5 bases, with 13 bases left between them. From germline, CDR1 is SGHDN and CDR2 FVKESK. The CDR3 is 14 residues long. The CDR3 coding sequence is TGTGCCAGCAGCCAGTTTACAGAAGTGGAGACCCAGTACTTC. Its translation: CASSQFTEVETQYF. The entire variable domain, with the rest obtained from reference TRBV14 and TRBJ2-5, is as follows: EAGVTQFPSHSVIEKGQTVTLRCDPISGHDNLYWYRRVMGKEIKFLLHFVKESKQDESGMPNNRFLAERTGGTYSTLKVQPAELEDSGVYFCASSQFTEVETQYFGPGTRLLVL.

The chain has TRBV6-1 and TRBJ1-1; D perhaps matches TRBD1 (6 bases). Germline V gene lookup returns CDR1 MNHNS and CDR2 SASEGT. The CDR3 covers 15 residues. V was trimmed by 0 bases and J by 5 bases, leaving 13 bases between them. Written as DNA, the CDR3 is TGTGCCAGCAGTGAAGCGGGAGGGGGTAGAACTGAAGCTTTCTTT. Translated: CASSEAGGGRTEAFF.

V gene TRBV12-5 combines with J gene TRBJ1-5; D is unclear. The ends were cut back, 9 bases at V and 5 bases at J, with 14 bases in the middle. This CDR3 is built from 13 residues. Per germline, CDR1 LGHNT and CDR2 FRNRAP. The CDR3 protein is CASNEGWDQPQHF. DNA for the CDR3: TGTGCTAGCAATGAGGGCTGGGATCAGCCCCAGCATTTT.

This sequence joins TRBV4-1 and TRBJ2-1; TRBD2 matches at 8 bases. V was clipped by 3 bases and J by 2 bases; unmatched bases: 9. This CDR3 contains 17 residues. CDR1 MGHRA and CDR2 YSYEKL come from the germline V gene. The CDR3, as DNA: TGCGCCAGCAGCCACGCACTGTGGCGGGAGGCCTACAATGAGCAGTTCTTC. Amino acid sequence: CASSHALWREAYNEQFF.

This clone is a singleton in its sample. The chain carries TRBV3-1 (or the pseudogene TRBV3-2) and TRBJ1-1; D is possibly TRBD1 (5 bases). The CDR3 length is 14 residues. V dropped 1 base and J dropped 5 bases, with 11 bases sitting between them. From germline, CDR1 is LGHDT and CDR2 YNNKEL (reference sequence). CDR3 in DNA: TGTGCCAGCAGCCAAGCAGGGTCTACGACTGAAGCTTTCTTT. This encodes CASSQAGSTTEAFF.

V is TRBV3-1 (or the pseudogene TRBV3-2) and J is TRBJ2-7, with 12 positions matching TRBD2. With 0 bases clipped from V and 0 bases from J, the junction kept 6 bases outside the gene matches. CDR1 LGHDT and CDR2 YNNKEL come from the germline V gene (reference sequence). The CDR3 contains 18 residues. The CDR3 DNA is TGTGCCAGCAGCCAAGAAGCACTAGCGGGAGGTCACTCCTACGAGCAGTACTTC. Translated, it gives CASSQEALAGGHSYEQYF.

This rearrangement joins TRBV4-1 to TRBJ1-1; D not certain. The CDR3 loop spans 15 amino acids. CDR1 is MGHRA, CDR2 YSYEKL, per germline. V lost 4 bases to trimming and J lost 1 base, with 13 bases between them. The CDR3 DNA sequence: TGCGCCAGCAGCCTACCCACAACCACGAACACTGAAGCTTTCTTT. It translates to CASSLPTTTNTEAFF.

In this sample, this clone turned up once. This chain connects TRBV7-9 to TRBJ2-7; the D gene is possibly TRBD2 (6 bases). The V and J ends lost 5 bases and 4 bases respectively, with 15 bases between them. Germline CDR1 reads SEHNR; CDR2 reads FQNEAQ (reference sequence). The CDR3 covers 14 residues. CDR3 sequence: CASSVSGSFYEQYF. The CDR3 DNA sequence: TGTGCCAGCAGCGTAAGCGGGTCCTTTTACGAGCAGTACTTC.

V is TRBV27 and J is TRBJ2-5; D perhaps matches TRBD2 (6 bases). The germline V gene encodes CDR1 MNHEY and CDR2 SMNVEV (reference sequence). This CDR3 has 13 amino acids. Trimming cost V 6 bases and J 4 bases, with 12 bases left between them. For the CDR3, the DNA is TGTGCCAGCAGCCTTGGAGGGCCAGAGACCCAGTACTTC. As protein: CASSLGGPETQYF.

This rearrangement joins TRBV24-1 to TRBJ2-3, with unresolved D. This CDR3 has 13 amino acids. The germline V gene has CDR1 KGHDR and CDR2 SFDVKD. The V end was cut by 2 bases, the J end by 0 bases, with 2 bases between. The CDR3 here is CATSDSSTDTQYF. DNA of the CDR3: TGTGCCACCAGTGATTCTAGCACAGATACGCAGTATTTT.

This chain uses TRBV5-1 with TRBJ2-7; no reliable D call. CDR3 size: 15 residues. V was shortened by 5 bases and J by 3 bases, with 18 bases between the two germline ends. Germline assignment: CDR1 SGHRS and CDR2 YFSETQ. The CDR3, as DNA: TGCGCCAGCAGTCCCAGAGGTGGTGCCTACTACGAGCAGTACTTC. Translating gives CASSPRGGAYYEQYF.

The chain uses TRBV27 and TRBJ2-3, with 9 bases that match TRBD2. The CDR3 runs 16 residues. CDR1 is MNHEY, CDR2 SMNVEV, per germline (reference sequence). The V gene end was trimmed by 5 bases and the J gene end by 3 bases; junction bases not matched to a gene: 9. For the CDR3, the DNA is TGTGCCAGCAGTCCCATAGCGGGAGATAGTACAGATACGCAGTATTTT. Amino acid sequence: CASSPIAGDSTDTQYF.

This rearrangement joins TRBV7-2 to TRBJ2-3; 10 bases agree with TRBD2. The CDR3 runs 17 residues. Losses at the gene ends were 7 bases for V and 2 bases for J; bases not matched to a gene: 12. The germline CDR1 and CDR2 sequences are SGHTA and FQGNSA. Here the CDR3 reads CASKKPSLAGVTDTQYF. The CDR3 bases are TGTGCCAGCAAAAAACCGAGTCTAGCGGGAGTCACAGATACGCAGTATTTT.

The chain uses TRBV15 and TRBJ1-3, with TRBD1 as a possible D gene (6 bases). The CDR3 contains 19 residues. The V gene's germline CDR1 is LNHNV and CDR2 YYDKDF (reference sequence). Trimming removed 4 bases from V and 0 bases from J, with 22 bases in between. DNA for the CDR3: TGTGCCACCAGCAAGGGACACGATACTTTCTTTTCCTCTGGAAACACCATATATTTT. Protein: CATSKGHDTFFSSGNTIYF.

The CDR3 DNA is TGCGCCAGCAGCCAAGCACACAGGGCGGGTAATGAAAAACTGTTTTTT. It specifies CASSQAHRAGNEKLFF. V is TRBV4-1 and J is TRBJ1-4; D might be TRBD1 (6 bases). V was shortened by 1 base and J by 4 bases, with 13 bases between the two germline ends. This CDR3 has 16 amino acids. Germline assignment: CDR1 MGHRA and CDR2 YSYEKL.

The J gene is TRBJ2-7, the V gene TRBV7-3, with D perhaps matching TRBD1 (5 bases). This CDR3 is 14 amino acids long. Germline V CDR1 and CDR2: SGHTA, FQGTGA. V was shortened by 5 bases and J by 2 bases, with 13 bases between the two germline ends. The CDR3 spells CASSQGPGPYEQYF. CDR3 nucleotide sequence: TGTGCCAGCAGCCAGGGCCCCGGACCCTACGAGCAGTACTTC.

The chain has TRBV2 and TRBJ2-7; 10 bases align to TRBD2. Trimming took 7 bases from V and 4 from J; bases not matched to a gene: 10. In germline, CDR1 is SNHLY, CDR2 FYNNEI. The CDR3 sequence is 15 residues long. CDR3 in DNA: TGTGCCAGCAAAGTGGCTAGCGGGAGCGAGTACGAGCAGTACTTC. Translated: CASKVASGSEYEQYF.

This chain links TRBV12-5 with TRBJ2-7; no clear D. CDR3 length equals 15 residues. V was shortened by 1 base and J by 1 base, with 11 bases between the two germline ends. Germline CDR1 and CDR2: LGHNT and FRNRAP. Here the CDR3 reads CASGLGAPVSYEQYF. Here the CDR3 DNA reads TGTGCTAGTGGTTTGGGGGCTCCTGTATCCTACGAGCAGTACTTC.

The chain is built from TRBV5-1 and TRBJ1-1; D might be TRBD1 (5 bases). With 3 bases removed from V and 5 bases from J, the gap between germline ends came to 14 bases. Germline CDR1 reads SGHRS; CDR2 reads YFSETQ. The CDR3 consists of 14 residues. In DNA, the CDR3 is TGCGCCAGCAGCTGGGGAACCCAGGGAACTGAAGCTTTCTTT. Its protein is CASSWGTQGTEAFF.

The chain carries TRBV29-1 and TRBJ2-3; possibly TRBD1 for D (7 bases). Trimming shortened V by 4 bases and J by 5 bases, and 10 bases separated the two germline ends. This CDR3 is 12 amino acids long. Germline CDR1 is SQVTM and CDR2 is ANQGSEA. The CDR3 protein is CSVGQGGDTQYF. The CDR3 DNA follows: TGCAGCGTTGGACAGGGAGGAGATACGCAGTATTTT.

CDR3 sequence: CASSLVSWPREQYF. The DNA of the CDR3 is TGTGCCAGCAGTTTGGTCTCCTGGCCTAGGGAGCAGTACTTC. The chain couples TRBV28 to TRBJ2-7; the D is unclear. Germline CDR1 MDHEN, CDR2 SYDVKM. V shed 3 bases and J shed 7 bases, with 16 bases lying between them. This CDR3 spans 14 amino acids.